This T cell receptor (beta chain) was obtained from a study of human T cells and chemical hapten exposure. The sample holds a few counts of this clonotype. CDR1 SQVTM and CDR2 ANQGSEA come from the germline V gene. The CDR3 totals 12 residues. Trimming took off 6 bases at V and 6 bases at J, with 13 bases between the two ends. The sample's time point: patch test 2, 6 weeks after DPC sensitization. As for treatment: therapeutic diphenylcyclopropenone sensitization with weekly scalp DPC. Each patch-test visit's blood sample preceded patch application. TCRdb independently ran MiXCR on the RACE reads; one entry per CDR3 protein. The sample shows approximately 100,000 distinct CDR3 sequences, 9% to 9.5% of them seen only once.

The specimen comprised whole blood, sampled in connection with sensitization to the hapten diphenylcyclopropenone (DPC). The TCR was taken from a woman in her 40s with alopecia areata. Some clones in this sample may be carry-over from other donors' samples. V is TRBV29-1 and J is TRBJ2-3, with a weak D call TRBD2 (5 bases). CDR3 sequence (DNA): TGCAGCGTCGCGCTCCCGGGGGATACGCAGTATTTT. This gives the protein CSVALPGDTQYF.